Listed here are 17 T cell receptor beta chains from one sample, sequenced in a study of T cells expressing NK-cell markers. Reanalyzing the 5' RACE reads, TCRdb keeps one entry per CDR3 protein, without DNA. This sample's clone table lists under 200,000 distinct CDR3 sequences. The sample was blood T cells: a sorted CD56 or NKG2C T cell subset, CD4+ or CD8+ T cells, or bulk PBMC T cells (not recorded which). All receptors come from a woman between 18 and 69 years old in good health.

The V gene is TRBV20-1, the J gene TRBJ2-7; TCRdb's D call, TRBD2, is unchecked because there is no DNA. This CDR3 has 14 amino acids. CDR1 and CDR2 (germline): DFQATT, SNEGSKA (reference sequence). CDR3 region: CSARVRDYPYEQYF.

This chain joins TRBV11-2 and TRBJ1-2. Germline values: CDR1 SGHAT, CDR2 FQNNGV. The CDR3 has 14 amino acids. CDR3 sequence reads: CASSLVGVGYGYTF.

The J gene is TRBJ2-6, the V gene TRBV5-5. The CDR3 loop spans 16 amino acids. Germline-derived CDR1 and CDR2 are SGHKS and YYEKEE (reference sequence). The CDR3 is CASSYRSGTGANVLTF.

This chain links TRBV4-1 with TRBJ2-1; TCRdb reports TRBD2, a call that lacks DNA to check it against. This CDR3 is 14 amino acids long. Germline V gene sequence: CDR1 MGHRA, CDR2 YSYEKL. The CDR3 region is CASSGAGDYKGQFF.

The genes are TRBV3-1 and TRBJ2-1. The CDR3 runs 16 residues. Germline CDR1 and CDR2: LGHDT and YNNKEL (reference sequence). The CDR3 protein is CASSQGASLRYNEQFF.

The chain employs TRBV2 and TRBJ2-6. Germline V gives CDR1 SNHLY, CDR2 FYNNEI. This CDR3 spans 15 amino acids. CDR3 in amino acids: CASSKGGSGANVLTF. The whole variable domain, remainder taken from reference TRBV2 and TRBJ2-6, is EPEVTQTPSHQVTQMGQEVILRCVPISNHLYFYWYRQILGQKVEFLVSFYNNEISEKSEIFDDQFSVERPDGSNFTLKIRSTKLEDSAMYFCASSKGGSGANVLTFGAGSRLTVL.

This chain connects TRBV20-1 to TRBJ2-1; TCRdb picks TRBD2, but there is no DNA to check that call. The CDR3 sequence is 15 residues long. CDR1 and CDR2 from the germline V gene are DFQATT and SNEGSKA (reference sequence). The CDR3 spells CSARGNAGGYNEQFF.

J is TRBJ1-2 and V is TRBV29-1; checking the TCRdb D call of TRBD1 is not possible without DNA. Germline values: CDR1 SQVTM, CDR2 ANQGSEA. The CDR3 totals 12 residues. The CDR3: CSGSTGNYGYTF. Filled out from reference TRBV29-1 and TRBJ1-2, the complete variable domain reads SAVISQKPSRDICQRGTSLTIQCQVDSQVTMMFWYRQQPGQSLTLIATANQGSEATYESGFVIDKFPISRPNLTFSTLTVSNMSPEDSSIYLCSGSTGNYGYTFGSGTRLTVV.

The chain is built from TRBV11-2 and TRBJ2-1; TCRdb reports TRBD2, a call that lacks DNA to check it against. Germline lookup yields CDR1 SGHAT and CDR2 FQNNGV. This CDR3 has 17 residues. CDR3 amino acids: CASSFQGLAGNYNEQFF.

The rearrangement joins TRBV12-3 or TRBV12-4 to TRBJ2-2; there is no DNA to check the TCRdb D call of TRBD1. The CDR3 contains 15 residues. The CDR3 loop reads CASTTGARGTGELFF.

The V and J genes are TRBV5-1 and TRBJ2-5; without DNA, the TCRdb call of TRBD2 cannot be checked. The germline CDR1 and CDR2 sequences are SGHRS and YFSETQ. The CDR3 runs to 16 residues. CDR3 protein: CASSLGLAGDPETQYF. The whole variable domain, remainder taken from reference TRBV5-1 and TRBJ2-5, is KAGVTQTPRYLIKTRGQQVTLSCSPISGHRSVSWYQQTPGQGLQFLFEYFSETQRNKGNFPGRFSGRQFSNSRSEMNVSTLELGDSALYLCASSLGLAGDPETQYFGPGTRLLVL.

CDR3 loop: CASTDRILRGVGAYEQYF. The chain is built from TRBV6-1 and TRBJ2-7; TCRdb lists TRBD1, though no DNA is available to test this call. CDR1 and CDR2 from the germline V gene are MNHNS and SASEGT. CDR3 size: 18 residues.

The rearrangement joins TRBV24-1 to TRBJ1-5. The length of the CDR3 is 14 residues. The germline CDR1 and CDR2 sequences are KGHDR and SFDVKD. Here the CDR3 reads CATSGRDSYQPQHF.

The rearrangement uses TRBV5-1 and TRBJ2-7; TCRdb names TRBD1, which stays unverified in the absence of DNA. This CDR3 is 15 amino acids long. Per the germline V gene, CDR1 is SGHRS and CDR2 is YFSETQ. The chain's CDR3 is CASRPPGHLIYEQYF. Supplemented by reference TRBV5-1 and TRBJ2-7, the full variable domain reads KAGVTQTPRYLIKTRGQQVTLSCSPISGHRSVSWYQQTPGQGLQFLFEYFSETQRNKGNFPGRFSGRQFSNSRSEMNVSTLELGDSALYLCASRPPGHLIYEQYFGPGTRLTVT.

V gene TRBV5-6 combines with J gene TRBJ2-6; TCRdb returns TRBD1, unconfirmable since there is no DNA. Germline V gene sequence: CDR1 SGHDT, CDR2 YYEEEE. This CDR3 is 16 amino acids long. The CDR3 region is CASSLEPGPGANVLTF.

The V gene is TRBV12-3 or TRBV12-4, the J gene TRBJ2-3; the TCRdb call, TRBD1, lacks DNA for checking. This CDR3 contains 14 residues. CDR3 region: CAVRDREKSRTQYF.

The chain joins TRBV7-9 to TRBJ2-3; no DNA is available, so the TRBD2 call from TCRdb remains unchecked. Germline V gene data show CDR1 as SEHNR and CDR2 as FQNEAQ (reference sequence). The CDR3 extends over 17 amino acids. CDR3 residues: CASSPGLAGGSPDTQYF.